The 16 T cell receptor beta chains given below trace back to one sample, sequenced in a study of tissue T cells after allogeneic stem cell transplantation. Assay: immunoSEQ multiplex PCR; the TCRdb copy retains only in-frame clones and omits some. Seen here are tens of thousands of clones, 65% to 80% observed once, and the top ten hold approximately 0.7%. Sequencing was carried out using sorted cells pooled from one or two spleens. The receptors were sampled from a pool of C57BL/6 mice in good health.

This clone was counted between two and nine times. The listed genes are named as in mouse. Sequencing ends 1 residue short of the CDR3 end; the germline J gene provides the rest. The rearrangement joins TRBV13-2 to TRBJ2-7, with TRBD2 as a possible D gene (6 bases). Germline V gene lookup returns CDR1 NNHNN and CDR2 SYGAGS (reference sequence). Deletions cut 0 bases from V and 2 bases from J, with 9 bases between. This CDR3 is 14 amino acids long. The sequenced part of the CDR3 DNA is TGTGCCAGCGGTGATGGCTGGGGTACCTATGAACAGTAC. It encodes CASGDGWGTYEQY. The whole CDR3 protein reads CASGDGWGTYEQYF.

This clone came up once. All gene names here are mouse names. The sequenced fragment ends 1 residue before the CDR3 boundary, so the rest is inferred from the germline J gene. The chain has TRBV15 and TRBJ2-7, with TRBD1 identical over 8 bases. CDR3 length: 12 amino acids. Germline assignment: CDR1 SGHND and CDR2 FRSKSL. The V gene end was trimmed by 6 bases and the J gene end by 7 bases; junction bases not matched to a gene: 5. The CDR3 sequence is CASRPGGREQYF. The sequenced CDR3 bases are TGTGCCAGCAGGCCAGGGGGCCGGGAACAGTAC.

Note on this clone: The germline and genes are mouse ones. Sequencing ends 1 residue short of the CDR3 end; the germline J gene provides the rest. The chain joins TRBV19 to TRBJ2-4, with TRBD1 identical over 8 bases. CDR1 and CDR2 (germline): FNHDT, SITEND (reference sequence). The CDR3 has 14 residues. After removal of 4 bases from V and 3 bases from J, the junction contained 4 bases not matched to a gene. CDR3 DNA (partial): TGTGCCAGCAGTTCTCAGGGGGCCCAAAACACCTTGTAC. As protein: CASSSQGAQNTLY. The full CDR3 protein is CASSSQGAQNTLYF.

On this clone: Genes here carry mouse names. The CDR3 sequence: CASSFSSYAEQFF. CDR3 DNA (partial): TGTGCCAGCAGCTTCTCCAGCTATGCTGAGCAGTTC. This chain joins TRBV3 and TRBJ2-1, with D uncertain. The missing CDR3 end, 1 residue past where the read stops, is filled in from the germline J gene. Trimming removed 3 bases from V and 3 bases from J, with 6 bases in between. This CDR3 comprises 13 residues. Germline-derived CDR1 and CDR2 are SNHLY and FYNGKV (reference sequence).

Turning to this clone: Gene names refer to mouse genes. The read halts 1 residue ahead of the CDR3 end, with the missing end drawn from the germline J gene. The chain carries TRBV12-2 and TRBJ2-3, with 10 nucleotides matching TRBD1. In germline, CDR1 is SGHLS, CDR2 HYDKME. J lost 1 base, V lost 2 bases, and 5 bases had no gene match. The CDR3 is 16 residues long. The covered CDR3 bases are TGTGCCAGCTCTCCCCGGGACAGGGGTGGTGCAGAAACGCTGTAT. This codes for CASSPRDRGGAETLY. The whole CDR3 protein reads CASSPRDRGGAETLYF.

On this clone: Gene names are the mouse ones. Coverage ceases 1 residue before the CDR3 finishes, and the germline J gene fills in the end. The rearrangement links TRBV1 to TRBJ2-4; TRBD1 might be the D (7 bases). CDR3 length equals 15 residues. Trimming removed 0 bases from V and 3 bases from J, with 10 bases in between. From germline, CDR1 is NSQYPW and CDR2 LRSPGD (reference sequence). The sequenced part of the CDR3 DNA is TGCACCTGCAGTGCAGATGAGGGGGCACAAAACACCTTGTAC. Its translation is CTCSADEGAQNTLY. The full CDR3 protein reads CTCSADEGAQNTLYF. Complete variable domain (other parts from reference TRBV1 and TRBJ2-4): VTLLEQNPRWRLVPRGQAVNLRCILKNSQYPWMSWYQQDLQKQLQWLFTLRSPGDKEVKSLPGADYLATRVTDTELRLQVANMSQGRTLYCTCSADEGAQNTLYFGAGTRLSVL.

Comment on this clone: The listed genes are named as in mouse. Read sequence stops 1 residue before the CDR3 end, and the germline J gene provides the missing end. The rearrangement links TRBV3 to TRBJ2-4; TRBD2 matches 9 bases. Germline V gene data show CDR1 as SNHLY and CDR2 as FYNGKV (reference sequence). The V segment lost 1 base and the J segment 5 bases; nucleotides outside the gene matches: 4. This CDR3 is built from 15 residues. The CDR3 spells CASSLDWGARNTLYF. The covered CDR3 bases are TGTGCCAGCAGCTTAGACTGGGGGGCTAGAAACACCTTGTAC.

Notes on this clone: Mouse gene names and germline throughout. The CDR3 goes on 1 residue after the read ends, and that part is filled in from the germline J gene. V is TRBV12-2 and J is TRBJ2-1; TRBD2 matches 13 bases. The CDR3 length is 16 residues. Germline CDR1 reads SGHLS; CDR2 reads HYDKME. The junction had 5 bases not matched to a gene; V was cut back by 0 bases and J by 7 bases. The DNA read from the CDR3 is TGTGCCAGCTCTCTCAGTGGGGGACTGGGGGGGGCTGAGCAGTTC. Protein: CASSLSGGLGGAEQF. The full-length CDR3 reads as CASSLSGGLGGAEQFF.

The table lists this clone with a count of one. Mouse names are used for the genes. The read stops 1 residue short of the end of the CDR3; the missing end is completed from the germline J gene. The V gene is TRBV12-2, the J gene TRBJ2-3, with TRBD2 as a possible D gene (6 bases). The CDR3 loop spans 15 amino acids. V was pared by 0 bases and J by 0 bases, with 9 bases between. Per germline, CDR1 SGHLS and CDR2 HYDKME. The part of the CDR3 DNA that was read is TGTGCCAGCTCTCTCGGTGGGGGTAGTGCAGAAACGCTGTAT. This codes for CASSLGGGSAETLY. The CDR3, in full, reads CASSLGGGSAETLYF.

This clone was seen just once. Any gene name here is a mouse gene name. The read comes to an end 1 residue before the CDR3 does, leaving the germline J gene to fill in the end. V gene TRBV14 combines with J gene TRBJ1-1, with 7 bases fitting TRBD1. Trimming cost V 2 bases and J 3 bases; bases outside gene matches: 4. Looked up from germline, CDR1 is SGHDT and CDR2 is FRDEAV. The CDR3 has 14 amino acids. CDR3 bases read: TGTGCCAGCAGTTTTAGGGGGCGAGACACAGAAGTCTTC. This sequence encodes CASSFRGRDTEVF. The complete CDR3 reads CASSFRGRDTEVFF.

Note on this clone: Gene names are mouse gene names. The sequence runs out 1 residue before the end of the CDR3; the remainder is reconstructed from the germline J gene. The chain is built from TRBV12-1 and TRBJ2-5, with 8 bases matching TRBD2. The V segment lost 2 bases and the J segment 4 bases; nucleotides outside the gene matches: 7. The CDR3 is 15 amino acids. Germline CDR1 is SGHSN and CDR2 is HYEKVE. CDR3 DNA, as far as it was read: TGTGCCAGCTCTCCCTACTGGGGGCTTAAAGACACCCAGTAC. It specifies CASSPYWGLKDTQY. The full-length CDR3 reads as CASSPYWGLKDTQYF.

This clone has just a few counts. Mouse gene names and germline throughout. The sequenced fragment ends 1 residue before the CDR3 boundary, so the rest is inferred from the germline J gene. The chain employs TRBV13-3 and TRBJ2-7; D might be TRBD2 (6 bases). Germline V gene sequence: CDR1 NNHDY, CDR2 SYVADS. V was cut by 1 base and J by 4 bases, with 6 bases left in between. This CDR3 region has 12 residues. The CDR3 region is CASSDTGYEQYF. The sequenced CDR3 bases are TGTGCCAGCAGTGATACTGGGTATGAACAGTAC.

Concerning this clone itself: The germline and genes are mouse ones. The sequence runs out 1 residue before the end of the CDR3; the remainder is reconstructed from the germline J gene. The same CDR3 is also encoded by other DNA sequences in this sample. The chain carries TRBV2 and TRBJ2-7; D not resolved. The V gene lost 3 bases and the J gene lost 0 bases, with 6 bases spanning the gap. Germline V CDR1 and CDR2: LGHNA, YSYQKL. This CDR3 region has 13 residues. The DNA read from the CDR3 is TGTGCCAGCAGCCAGGGGAGCTCCTATGAACAGTAC. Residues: CASSQGSSYEQY. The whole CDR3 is CASSQGSSYEQYF.

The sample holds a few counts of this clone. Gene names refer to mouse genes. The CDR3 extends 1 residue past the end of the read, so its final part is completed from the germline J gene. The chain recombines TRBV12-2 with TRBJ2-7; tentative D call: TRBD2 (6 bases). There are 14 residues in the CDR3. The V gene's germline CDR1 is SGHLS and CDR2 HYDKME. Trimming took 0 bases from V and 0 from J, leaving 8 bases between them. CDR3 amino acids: CASSLVGGSYEQYF. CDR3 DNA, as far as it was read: TGTGCCAGCTCTCTCGTTGGGGGCTCCTATGAACAGTAC. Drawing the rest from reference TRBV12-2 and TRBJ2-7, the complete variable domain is NSGVVQSPRYIIKGKGERSILKCIPISGHLSVAWYQQTQGQELKFFIQHYDKMERDKGNLPSRFSVQQFDDYHSEMNMSALELEDSAVYFCASSLVGGSYEQYFGPGTRLTVL.

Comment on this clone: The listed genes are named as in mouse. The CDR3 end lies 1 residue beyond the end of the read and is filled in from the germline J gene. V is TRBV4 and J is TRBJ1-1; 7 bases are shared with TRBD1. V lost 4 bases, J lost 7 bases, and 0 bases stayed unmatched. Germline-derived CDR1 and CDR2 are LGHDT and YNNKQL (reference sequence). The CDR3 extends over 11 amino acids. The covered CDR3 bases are TGTGCCAGCAGCTCAGGGGGAGAAGTCTTC. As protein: CASSSGGEVF. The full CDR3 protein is CASSSGGEVFF.

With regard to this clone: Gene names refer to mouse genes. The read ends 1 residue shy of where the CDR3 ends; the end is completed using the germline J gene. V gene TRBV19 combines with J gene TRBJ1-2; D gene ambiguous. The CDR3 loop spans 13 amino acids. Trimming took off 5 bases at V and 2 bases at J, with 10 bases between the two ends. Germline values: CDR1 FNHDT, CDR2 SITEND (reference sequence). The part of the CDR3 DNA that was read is TGTGCCAGCAGCCTCGGCCAGAACTCCGACTACACC. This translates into CASSLGQNSDYT. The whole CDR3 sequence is CASSLGQNSDYTF.